This TCR beta chain came from a study of blood T cell repertoires in COVID-19 (dated by TCRdb to 2019 to 2021). Regarding the research as a whole: Samples covering the acute and convalescent phases of COVID-19 were provided by collaborators in the United States, Italy and Spain. The prospective study material was composed of cDNA or gDNA derived from T cells, B-cell-depleted T cells, or PBMCs. Deeply sampled blood TCRbeta repertoires from subjects exposed to, actively infected with, or recovered from COVID-19 were included in the dataset. The repertoires were released in a freely available public database meant as a resource for research on the immune response to SARS-CoV-2. The samples were drawn from two sources: the first 160 participants of the ongoing ImmuneRACE study, and 1,000 to 1,500 subjects contributed by 6 global collaborators. Nearly every sample came with metadata listing a de-identified subject ID, COVID-19 status, age in years and sex. HLA class I and class II types, where available, came from metadata supplied by the sample provider rather than from assay-based typing. Study-wide conclusions, independent of this receptor: How much clinical and demographic metadata was included differed by source and by participant, and the metadata was provided uncurated.

One collaborating source in Seattle enrolled patients while the patients were actively infected and followed the patients over time throughout the course of disease. Whole blood was collected in K2EDTA tubes by collaborating institutions according to the institutions' own protocols. For TCRbeta analysis, collaborator samples were shipped as frozen whole blood, as isolated PBMCs, or as DNA extracted from either sample type. The germline V gene (reference sequence) provides CDR1 MNHEY and CDR2 SMNVEV. The V and J ends are trimmed by 3 bases and 2 bases, leaving 8 bases between them. Its CDR3 holds 14 amino acids, cysteine through phenylalanine. Kept here is only the CDR3 DNA, which spans 42 bases and is read in frame from base 1. As concerns this clone: Its cognate antigen has yet to be identified. Base qualities are not recorded, but no much larger clone differs from it by a single base.

The immunoSEQ Assay, a bias-controlled multiplex PCR, was used to amplify TCRbeta CDR3 regions from genomic DNA. As for the original processing: Within the assay, amplification of reference gene primers was used to estimate how many nucleated cells each sample contained. Sequence reads were collapsed and filtered to measure the absolute abundance of every unique TCRbeta CDR3 rearrangement. For each sample, productive Simpson clonality was calculated by taking the square root of Simpson's diversity index across productive rearrangements. TCRdb's version of the immuneACCESS table is confined to in-frame rearrangements and falls short of the full clone set. An unresolved V gene accounts for under half of the shortfall where checked; the remainder is of unknown origin. V, J and clone size are those of that table, while D and trimming were read from the DNA. This sample comprises around 150,000 clones, roughly 82% of them detected only once. The top ten clonotypes cover roughly 7% of the sample.

The sequence came from a woman aged 40 to 50 with COVID-19, enrolled during active disease. Input material: peripheral blood. This sequence uses TRBV27 and TRBJ1-3; the D gene assignment is ambiguous. The sequenced DNA: TGTGCCAGCAGTTTTAGCCTTACTGGAAACACCATATATTTT. It encodes CASSFSLTGNTIYF.